This passage covers 16 T cell receptor beta chains from one sample sequenced in a study of T cell repertoires in cytomegalovirus infection. TCRdb reanalysed the reads using MiXCR and keeps one entry per CDR3 protein. This sample has around 740,000 distinct CDR3 sequences, with roughly 35% found just once. Sequenced input: PBMCs. These receptors came from a human donor in good health (CMV status not recorded). Some clones in this sample may be carry-over from other donors' samples.

In regard to this clonotype: Compared with germline, one end of the junction differs, possibly owing to a read error. The CDR3, as DNA: TGCAGTTCGATCGACCAGAACACCTGGGAGATGTTTTTT. As protein: CSSIDQNTWEMFF. The gene calls are TRBV20-1 and TRBJ2-2, with D perhaps matching TRBD2 (5 bases). The CDR3 length is 13 residues. The germline V gene has CDR1 DFQATT and CDR2 SNEGSKA (reference sequence).

This clonotype was counted once. The chain couples TRBV20-1 to TRBJ2-5, with 14 bases identical to TRBD2. Trimming took 6 bases from V and 4 from J; bases not matched to a gene: 16. The CDR3 extends over 18 amino acids. Germline V gene lookup returns CDR1 DFQATT and CDR2 SNEGSKA (reference sequence). This chain's CDR3 is CSAPLAGTSGGSRETQYF. For the CDR3, the DNA is TGCAGTGCCCCCTTAGCAGGGACTAGCGGGGGATCACGAGAGACCCAGTACTTC.

V gene TRBV27 combines with J gene TRBJ2-1; 15 nucleotides line up with TRBD2. Losses at the gene ends were 3 bases for V and 13 bases for J; bases not matched to a gene: 13. Germline-derived CDR1 and CDR2 are MNHEY and SMNVEV (reference sequence). The CDR3 loop spans 17 amino acids. This chain's CDR3 is CASSFGPRTSGRAGQFF. The CDR3 DNA is TGTGCCAGCAGTTTCGGACCCAGGACTAGCGGGAGGGCAGGTCAGTTCTTC.

The chain combines TRBV7-8 with TRBJ1-6, with a weak D call TRBD1 (5 bases). Trimming took 0 bases from V and 7 from J, leaving 19 bases between them. The CDR3 sequence is 18 residues long. Germline V lookup: CDR1 SGHVS, CDR2 FQNEAQ. CDR3: CASSLALGVGRKNSPLHF. In DNA, the CDR3 is TGTGCCAGCAGCTTAGCGCTAGGGGTTGGGAGGAAAAATTCACCCCTCCACTTT.

V is TRBV27 and J is TRBJ1-1; D perhaps matches TRBD1 (5 bases). Trimming pared 3 bases from V and 5 bases from J, leaving 10 bases between. In germline, CDR1 is MNHEY, CDR2 SMNVEV (reference sequence). The CDR3 runs 13 residues. CDR3 sequence (DNA): TGTGCCAGCAGTTTTGGGGGTTGGACTGAAGCTTTCTTT. Residues: CASSFGGWTEAFF.

The chain joins TRBV19 to TRBJ2-7; 9 bases agree with TRBD2. The V segment lost 3 bases and the J segment 3 bases; nucleotides outside the gene matches: 3. This CDR3 region has 14 residues. Looked up from germline, CDR1 is LNHDA and CDR2 is SQIVND (reference sequence). CDR3 nucleotides: TGTGCCAGTAGTATGACACTAGCGGGCTACGAGCAGTACTTC. This codes for CASSMTLAGYEQYF.

The V and J genes are TRBV7-6 and TRBJ2-5, with 9 bases that match TRBD1. The V gene's germline CDR1 is SGHVS and CDR2 FNYEAQ. The CDR3 sequence is 17 residues long. Losses at the gene ends were 5 bases for V and 4 bases for J; bases not matched to a gene: 14. The CDR3 here is CASSQRDRDELRETQYF. The CDR3 nucleotides are TGTGCCAGCAGCCAGAGGGACAGGGATGAATTGCGAGAGACCCAGTACTTC.

Concerning this clonotype itself: Here the CDR3 omits its conserved ending phenylalanine or tryptophan, so a read error is the likely source. The chain combines TRBV28 with TRBJ2-7; D is unclear. V lost 5 bases and J lost 2, with 16 bases in between. The CDR3 covers 15 residues. The germline V gene has CDR1 MDHEN and CDR2 SYDVKM. In DNA form, the CDR3 reads TGTGCCAGCAGTCTGAGATCAATCATTACCTACGAGCAGTACTTA. Amino acids: CASSLRSIITYEQYL.

The chain couples TRBV6-6 to TRBJ1-5; D gene unclear. This CDR3 comprises 15 residues. CDR1 and CDR2 (germline): MNHNY, SVGAGI (reference sequence). V lost 7 bases to trimming and J lost 0 bases, with 13 bases between them. The CDR3, as DNA: TGTGCCAGCATCCAGGCAGGAACTAGCAATCAGCCCCAGCATTTT. Translation: CASIQAGTSNQPQHF.

The rearrangement joins TRBV28 to TRBJ2-7; D gene uncertain. V gave up 6 bases and J gave up 5 bases, with 14 bases separating them. The CDR3 has 13 amino acids. Germline CDR1 and CDR2: MDHEN and SYDVKM. CDR3 residues: CASSRIPPHEQYF. DNA of the CDR3: TGTGCCAGCAGCCGCATCCCCCCCCACGAGCAGTACTTC.

This clonotype was seen more than once but under ten times. The chain joins TRBV4-1 to TRBJ1-2, with D possibly matching TRBD1 (6 bases). CDR3 size: 15 residues. V dropped 0 bases and J dropped 4 bases, with 12 bases sitting between them. Germline V lookup: CDR1 MGHRA, CDR2 YSYEKL. The CDR3 spells CASSQDGSGVYGYTF. The CDR3 DNA follows: TGCGCCAGCAGCCAAGATGGTTCAGGGGTCTATGGCTACACCTTC.

This clonotype was counted between two and nine times. CDR3 loop: CASSLAMGGEQYF. The CDR3 nucleotides read TGTGCCAGCAGCTTAGCCATGGGGGGCGAGCAGTACTTC. The rearrangement links TRBV7-9 to TRBJ2-7; a weak D match, TRBD2 (6 bases). CDR1 is SEHNR, CDR2 FQNEAQ, per germline (reference sequence). With 0 bases removed from V and 6 bases from J, the gap between germline ends came to 9 bases. The CDR3 loop spans 13 amino acids.

This chain uses TRBV29-1 with TRBJ2-7; 8 nucleotides agree with TRBD1. The CDR3 is 13 residues long. The germline V gene encodes CDR1 SQVTM and CDR2 ANQGSEA. After removal of 4 bases from V and 7 bases from J, the junction contained 9 bases not matched to a gene. CDR3 residues: CSVVPGGLAEQYF. The CDR3 nucleotides are TGCAGCGTTGTTCCAGGGGGCTTGGCTGAGCAGTACTTC.

V usage is TRBV5-4 and J usage is TRBJ1-1; the match to TRBD1 covers 12 bases. Looked up from germline, CDR1 is SGHNT and CDR2 is YYREEE (reference sequence). J lost 4 bases, V lost 4 bases, and 11 bases had no gene match. The CDR3 has 17 residues. CDR3 DNA: TGTGCCAGCAGCAAACCGGGACAGGGGGCGCCGGGCACTGAAGCTTTCTTT. Translation: CASSKPGQGAPGTEAFF.

There are a few counts of this clonotype. The chain employs TRBV18 and TRBJ2-7; possibly TRBD1 for D (6 bases). Germline V gene lookup returns CDR1 KGHSH and CDR2 LQKENI. V gave up 5 bases and J gave up 3 bases, with 14 bases separating them. The CDR3 has 14 residues. CDR3 sequence (DNA): TGTGCCAGCTCAGATTGGGGCAGGGGCTACGAGCAGTACTTC. Translated: CASSDWGRGYEQYF.

This chain joins TRBV6-8 and TRBJ2-5; D unclear. V lost 4 bases and J 4 bases, leaving 16 bases between the germline ends. CDR1 MNHGY and CDR2 SAAAGT come from the germline V gene. The CDR3 is 15 residues long. DNA of the CDR3: TGTGCCAGCAGTTCCTCAACGCAGGAAAGAGAGACCCAGTACTTC. Residues: CASSSSTQERETQYF.